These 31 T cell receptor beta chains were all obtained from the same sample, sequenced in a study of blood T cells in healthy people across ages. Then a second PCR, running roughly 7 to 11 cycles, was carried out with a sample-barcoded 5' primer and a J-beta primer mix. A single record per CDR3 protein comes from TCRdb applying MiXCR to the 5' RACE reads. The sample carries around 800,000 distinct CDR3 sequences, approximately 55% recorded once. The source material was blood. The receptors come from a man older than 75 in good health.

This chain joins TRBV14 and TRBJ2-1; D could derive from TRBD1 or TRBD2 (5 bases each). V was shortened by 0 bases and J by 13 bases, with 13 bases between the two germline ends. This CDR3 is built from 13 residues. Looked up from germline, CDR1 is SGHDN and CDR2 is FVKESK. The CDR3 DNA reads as TGTGCCAGCAGCCAAGATCCCGGGGACCCCCAGTTCTTC. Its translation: CASSQDPGDPQFF.

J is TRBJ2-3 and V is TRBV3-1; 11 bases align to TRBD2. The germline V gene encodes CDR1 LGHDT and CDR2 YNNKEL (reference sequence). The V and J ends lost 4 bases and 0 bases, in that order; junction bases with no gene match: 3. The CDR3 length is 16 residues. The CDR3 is CASSRRTSGSTDTQYF. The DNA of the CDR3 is TGTGCCAGCAGCCGTCGGACTAGCGGGAGCACAGATACGCAGTATTTT.

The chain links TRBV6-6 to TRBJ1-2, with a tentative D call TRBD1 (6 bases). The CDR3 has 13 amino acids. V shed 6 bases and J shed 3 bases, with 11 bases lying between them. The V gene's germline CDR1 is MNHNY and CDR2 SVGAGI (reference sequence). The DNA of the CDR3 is TGTGCCAGCAGCTGGACAGACTACTATGGCTACACCTTC. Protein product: CASSWTDYYGYTF.

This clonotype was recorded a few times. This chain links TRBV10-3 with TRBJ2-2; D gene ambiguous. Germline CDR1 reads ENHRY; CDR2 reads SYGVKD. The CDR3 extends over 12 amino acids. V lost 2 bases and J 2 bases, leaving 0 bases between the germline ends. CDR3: CAISENTGELFF. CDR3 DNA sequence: TGTGCCATCAGTGAGAACACCGGGGAGCTGTTTTTT.

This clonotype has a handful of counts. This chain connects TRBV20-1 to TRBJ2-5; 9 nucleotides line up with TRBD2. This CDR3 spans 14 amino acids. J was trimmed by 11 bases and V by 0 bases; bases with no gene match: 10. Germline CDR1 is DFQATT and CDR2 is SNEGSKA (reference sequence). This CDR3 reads CSARDVAGAREQYF. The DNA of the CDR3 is TGCAGTGCTAGAGATGTAGCGGGAGCGCGAGAGCAGTACTTC.

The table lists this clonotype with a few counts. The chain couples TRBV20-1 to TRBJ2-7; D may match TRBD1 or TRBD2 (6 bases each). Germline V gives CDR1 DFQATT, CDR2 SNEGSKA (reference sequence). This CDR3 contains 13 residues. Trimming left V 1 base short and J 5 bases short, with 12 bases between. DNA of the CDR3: TGCAGTGCTAGAGGGGGGCCGGGGGACGAGCAGTACTTC. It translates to CSARGGPGDEQYF.

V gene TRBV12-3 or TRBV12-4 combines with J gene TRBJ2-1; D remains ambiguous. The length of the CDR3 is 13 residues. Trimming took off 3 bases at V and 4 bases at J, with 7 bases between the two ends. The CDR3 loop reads CASSFYPYNEQFF. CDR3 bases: TGTGCCAGCAGTTTCTACCCTTACAATGAGCAGTTCTTC.

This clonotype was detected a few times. Written as DNA, the CDR3 is TGTGCCAGCAGCCCCCGTGGGACAGCCTATGGCTACACCTTC. Translated: CASSPRGTAYGYTF. The chain links TRBV11-2 to TRBJ1-2; 7 bases agree with TRBD1. Germline V gene data show CDR1 as SGHAT and CDR2 as FQNNGV. Unmatched junction bases numbered 7, after V lost 5 bases and J lost 4 bases. The CDR3 is 14 residues long.

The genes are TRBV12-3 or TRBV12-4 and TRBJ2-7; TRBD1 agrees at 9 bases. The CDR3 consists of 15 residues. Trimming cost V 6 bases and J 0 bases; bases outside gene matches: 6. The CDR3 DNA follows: TGTGCCAGCAGACCTACGGGACAGGGCTCCTACGAGCAGTACTTC. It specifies CASRPTGQGSYEQYF.

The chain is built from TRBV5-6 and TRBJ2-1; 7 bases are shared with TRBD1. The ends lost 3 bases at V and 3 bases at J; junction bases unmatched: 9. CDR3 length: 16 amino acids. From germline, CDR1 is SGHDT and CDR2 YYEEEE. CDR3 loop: CASSSMGRDSYNEQFF. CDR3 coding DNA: TGTGCCAGCAGCTCAATGGGACGGGACAGCTACAATGAGCAGTTCTTC.

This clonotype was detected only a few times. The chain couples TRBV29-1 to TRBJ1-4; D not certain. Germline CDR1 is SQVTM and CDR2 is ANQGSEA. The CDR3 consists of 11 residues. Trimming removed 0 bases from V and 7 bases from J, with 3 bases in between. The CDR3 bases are TGCAGCGTTGAAGAGGGTGAAAAACTGTTTTTT. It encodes CSVEEGEKLFF.

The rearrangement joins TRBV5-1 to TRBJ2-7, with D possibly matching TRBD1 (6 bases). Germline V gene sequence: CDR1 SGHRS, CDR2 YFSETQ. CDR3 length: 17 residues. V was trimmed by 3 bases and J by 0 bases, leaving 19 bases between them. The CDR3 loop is CASSSRGAAAGSYEQYF. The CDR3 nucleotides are TGCGCCAGCAGCTCCAGGGGAGCGGCCGCGGGCTCCTACGAGCAGTACTTC.

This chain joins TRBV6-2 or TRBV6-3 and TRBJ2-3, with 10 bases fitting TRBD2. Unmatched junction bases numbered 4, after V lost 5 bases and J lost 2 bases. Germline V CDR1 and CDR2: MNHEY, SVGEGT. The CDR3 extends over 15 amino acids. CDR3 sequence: CASSVLAGYTDTQYF. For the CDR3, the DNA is TGTGCCAGCAGTGTACTAGCGGGGTACACAGATACGCAGTATTTT.

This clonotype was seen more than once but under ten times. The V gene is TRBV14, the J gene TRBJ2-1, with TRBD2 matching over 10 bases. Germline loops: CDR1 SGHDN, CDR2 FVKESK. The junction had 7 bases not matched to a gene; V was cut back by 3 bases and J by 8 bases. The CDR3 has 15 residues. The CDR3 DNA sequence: TGTGCCAGCAGCCAGCGGACTAGCGGTCTCGATGAGCAGTTCTTC. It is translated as CASSQRTSGLDEQFF. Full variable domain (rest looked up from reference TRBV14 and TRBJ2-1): EAGVTQFPSHSVIEKGQTVTLRCDPISGHDNLYWYRRVMGKEIKFLLHFVKESKQDESGMPNNRFLAERTGGTYSTLKVQPAELEDSGVYFCASSQRTSGLDEQFFGPGTRLTVL.

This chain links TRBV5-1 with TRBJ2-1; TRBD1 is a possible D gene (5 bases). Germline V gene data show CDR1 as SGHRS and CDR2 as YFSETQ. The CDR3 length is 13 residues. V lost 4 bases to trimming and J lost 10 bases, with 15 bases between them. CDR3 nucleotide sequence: TGCGCCAGCAGCGACACGACAGTTAAAGAGCAGTTCTTC. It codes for CASSDTTVKEQFF.

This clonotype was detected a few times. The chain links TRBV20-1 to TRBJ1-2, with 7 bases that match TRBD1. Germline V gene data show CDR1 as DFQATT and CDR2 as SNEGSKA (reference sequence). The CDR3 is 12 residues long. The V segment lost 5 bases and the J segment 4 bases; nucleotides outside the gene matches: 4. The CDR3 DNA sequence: TGCAGTGCTTTCTACAGGGGCTATGGCTACACCTTC. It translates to CSAFYRGYGYTF.

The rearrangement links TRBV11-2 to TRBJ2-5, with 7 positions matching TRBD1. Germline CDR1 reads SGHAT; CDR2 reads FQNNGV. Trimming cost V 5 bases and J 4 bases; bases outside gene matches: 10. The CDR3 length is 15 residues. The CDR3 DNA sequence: TGTGCCAGCAGCCCGGGGACAGCACAGGTAGAGACCCAGTACTTC. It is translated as CASSPGTAQVETQYF.

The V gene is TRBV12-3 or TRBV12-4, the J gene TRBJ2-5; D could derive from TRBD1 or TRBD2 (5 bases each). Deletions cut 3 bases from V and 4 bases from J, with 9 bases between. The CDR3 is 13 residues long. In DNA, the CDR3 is TGTGCCAGCAGTTTCTGGGACGGAGAGACCCAGTACTTC. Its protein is CASSFWDGETQYF.

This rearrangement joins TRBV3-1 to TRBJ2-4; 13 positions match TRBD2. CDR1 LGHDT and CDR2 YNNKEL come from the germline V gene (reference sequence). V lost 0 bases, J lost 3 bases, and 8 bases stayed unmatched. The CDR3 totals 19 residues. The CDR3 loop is CASSQDLTSGRGGKNIQYF. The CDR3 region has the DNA TGTGCCAGCAGCCAAGATTTAACTAGCGGGAGGGGGGGCAAAAACATTCAGTACTTC.

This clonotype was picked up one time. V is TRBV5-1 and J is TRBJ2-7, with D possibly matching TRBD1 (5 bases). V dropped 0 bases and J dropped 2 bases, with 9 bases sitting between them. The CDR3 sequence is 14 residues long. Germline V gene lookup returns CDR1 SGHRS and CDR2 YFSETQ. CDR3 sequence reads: CASSLEQEPYEQYF. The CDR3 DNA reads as TGCGCCAGCAGCTTGGAACAGGAGCCCTACGAGCAGTACTTC.

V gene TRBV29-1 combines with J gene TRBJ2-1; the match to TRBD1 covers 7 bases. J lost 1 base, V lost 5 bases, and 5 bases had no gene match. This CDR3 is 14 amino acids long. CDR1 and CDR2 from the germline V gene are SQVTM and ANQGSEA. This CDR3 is CSVLGGQSYNEQFF. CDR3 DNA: TGCAGCGTTTTAGGGGGACAGTCCTACAATGAGCAGTTCTTC.

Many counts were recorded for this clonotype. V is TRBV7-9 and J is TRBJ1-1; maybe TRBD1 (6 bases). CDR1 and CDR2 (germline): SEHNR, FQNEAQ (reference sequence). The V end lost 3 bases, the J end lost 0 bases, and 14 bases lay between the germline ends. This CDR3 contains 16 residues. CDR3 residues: CASSLWGGGLNTEAFF. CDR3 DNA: TGTGCCAGCAGCTTGTGGGGGGGCGGCCTGAACACTGAAGCTTTCTTT.

The CDR3 nucleotides read TGCGCCAGCAGCTTGATCGCTAGCGGGGTCCCCTCCTACGAGCAGTACTTC. It specifies CASSLIASGVPSYEQYF. The chain has TRBV5-1 and TRBJ2-7; 9 bases map to TRBD2. The CDR3 contains 17 residues. From germline, CDR1 is SGHRS and CDR2 YFSETQ. J gave up 0 bases and V 1 base, and 8 bases lay outside the gene matches.

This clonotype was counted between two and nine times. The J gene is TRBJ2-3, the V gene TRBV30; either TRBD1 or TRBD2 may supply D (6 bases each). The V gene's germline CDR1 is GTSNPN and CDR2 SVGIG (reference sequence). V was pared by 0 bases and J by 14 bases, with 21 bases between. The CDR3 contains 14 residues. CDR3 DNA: TGTGCCTGGAGTGTACCCCGGGGGCACAGATACGCGTATTTT. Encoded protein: CAWSVPRGHRYAYF.

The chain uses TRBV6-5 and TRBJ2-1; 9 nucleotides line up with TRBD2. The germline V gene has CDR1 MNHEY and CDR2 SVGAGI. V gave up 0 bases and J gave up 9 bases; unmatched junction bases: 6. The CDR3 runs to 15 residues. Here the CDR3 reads CASSYSLAGGAEQFF. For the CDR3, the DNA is TGTGCCAGCAGTTACTCATTGGCGGGAGGGGCTGAGCAGTTCTTC.

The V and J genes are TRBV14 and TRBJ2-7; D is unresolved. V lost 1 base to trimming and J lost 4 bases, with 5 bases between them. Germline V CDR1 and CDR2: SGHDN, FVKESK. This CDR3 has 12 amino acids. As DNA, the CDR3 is TGTGCCAGCAGCCAAGTGCGGTACGAGCAGTACTTC. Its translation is CASSQVRYEQYF.

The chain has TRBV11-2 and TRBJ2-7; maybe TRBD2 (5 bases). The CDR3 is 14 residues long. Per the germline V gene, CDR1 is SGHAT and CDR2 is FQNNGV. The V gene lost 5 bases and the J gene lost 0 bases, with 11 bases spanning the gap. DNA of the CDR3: TGTGCCAGCAGCCCGGACTCGCTCTCCTACGAGCAGTACTTC. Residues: CASSPDSLSYEQYF.

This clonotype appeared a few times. CDR3 amino acids: CSVSGGQETQYF. CDR3 DNA: TGCAGCGTTAGCGGGGGACAAGAGACCCAGTACTTC. V usage is TRBV29-1 and J usage is TRBJ2-5, with 8 bases aligning to TRBD2. Germline V gene data show CDR1 as SQVTM and CDR2 as ANQGSEA. V lost 5 bases and J lost 2; bases outside the gene matches: 1. The CDR3 has 12 amino acids.

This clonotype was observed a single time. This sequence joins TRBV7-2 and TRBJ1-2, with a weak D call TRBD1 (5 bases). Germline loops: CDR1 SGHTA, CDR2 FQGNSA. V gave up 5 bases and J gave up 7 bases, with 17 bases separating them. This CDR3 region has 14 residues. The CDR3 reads CASSPAGQEAGYTF. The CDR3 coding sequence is TGTGCCAGCAGCCCGGCGGGGCAGGAGGCTGGCTACACCTTC.

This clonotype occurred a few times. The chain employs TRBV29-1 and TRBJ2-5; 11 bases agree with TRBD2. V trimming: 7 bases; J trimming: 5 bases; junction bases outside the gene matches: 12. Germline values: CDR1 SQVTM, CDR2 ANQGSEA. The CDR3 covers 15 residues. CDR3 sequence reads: CSGARLAGFRETQYF. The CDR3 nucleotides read TGCAGCGGGGCCCGACTAGCGGGATTCCGGGAGACCCAGTACTTC.

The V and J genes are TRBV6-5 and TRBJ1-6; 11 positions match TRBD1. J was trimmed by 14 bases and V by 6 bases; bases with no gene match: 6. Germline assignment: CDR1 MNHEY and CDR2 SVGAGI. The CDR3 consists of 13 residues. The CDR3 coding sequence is TGTGCCAGCAGGCCACCGGGACAGGGGGCCCTCCACTTT. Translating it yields CASRPPGQGALHF.